The clone carrying this T cell receptor beta chain was observed at least ten times. This sample stems from a study of shared clonotypes between healthy human individuals. TCRdb keeps only in-frame clones here, not all; method: immunoSEQ multiplex PCR. The sample has about 700,000 clones, 74% seen once. J was trimmed by 3 bases and V by 4 bases; bases with no gene match: 3. The CDR3 length is 13 residues. CDR1 is MGHDK, CDR2 SYGVNS, per germline. The clonotype originates from a woman in her thirties in good health. The chain joins TRBV25-1 to TRBJ2-7, with 7 nucleotides matching TRBD1. The sample taken for sequencing was memory CD4+ T cells sorted from blood. Subset: CD45RA-negative fraction. The CDR3 loop reads CASSGGQLYEQYF. Written as DNA, the CDR3 is TGTGCCAGCAGTGGGGGACAGCTCTACGAGCAGTACTTC.